The clone carrying this T cell receptor beta chain was seen a single time. Its antigen is still unknown. TCR beta CDR3 regions were amplified from RNA. The study used the HTBI primer set for a first-round RT-PCR of the TCR CDR3. TCRdb reprocessed the multiplex PCR reads with MiXCR, giving one entry per CDR3 protein. This table has around 290,000 distinct CDR3 sequences, about 17% appearing once. The data derive from a study of T cells in Graves' hyperthyroidism and ophthalmopathy. Study-wide context: Specimen type is peripheral blood, collected at initial diagnosis prior to any treatment. Notes on the study in general: Most expanded thyroid clonotypes above 0.001 also appeared in blood.

The CDR3 spans 15 residues. Germline values: CDR1 DFQATT, CDR2 SNEGSKA (reference sequence). V lost 3 bases and J lost 6; bases outside the gene matches: 3. V and J are TRBV20-1 and TRBJ2-1; 15 bases match TRBD2. The specimen was blood. The sequence was collected from a woman aged 60 to 75 with Graves' ophthalmopathy. The CDR3 bases are TGCAGTGCTAGGGGGACTAGCGGGGGGTCCAATGAGCAGTTCTTC. As protein: CSARGTSGGSNEQFF.